In this sample, the clone carrying this TCR beta chain turned up many times. This entry belongs to a study of T cells after yellow fever vaccination. By 5'RACE template switching, TCR cDNA was produced, with a universal primer site and UMIs added in the process. One entry per CDR3 protein results from TCRdb running MiXCR on the 5' RACE reads. The table has 25,000 to 35,000 distinct CDR3 sequences, about 5% seen once; the top ten hold just over 40%. The CDR3 covers 14 residues. Germline V gives CDR1 KGHSH, CDR2 LQKENI. The V and J ends lost 1 base and 6 bases respectively, with 12 bases between them. This receptor was obtained from a young man who received the YFV17D yellow fever vaccine. The sequencing here drew on CD8+ T cells sorted from PBMCs, taken 10 days after the yellow fever booster vaccination. The chain combines TRBV18 with TRBJ1-2; D unresolved. In DNA, the CDR3 is TGTGCCAGCTCACCACTACAACAAGGGAATGGCTACACCTTC. Translated: CASSPLQQGNGYTF.